This entry lists 29 T cell receptor beta chains sequenced from one sample in a study of T cell changes during pregnancy in multiple sclerosis. Here immunoSEQ multiplex PCR was the method, and the copy in TCRdb shows in-frame clones only, minus some. The repertoire holds 58,000 or so clones, with about 85% as singletons. This specimen was CD4+ T cells from peripheral blood mononuclear cells, taken in the third trimester of pregnancy. These receptor sequences come from a female donor with multiple sclerosis, enrolled in a pregnancy study.

The V and J genes are TRBV6-1 and TRBJ2-1; D is possibly TRBD2 (5 bases). V lost 4 bases and J 6 bases, leaving 13 bases between the germline ends. There are 14 residues in the CDR3. Per the germline V gene, CDR1 is MNHNS and CDR2 is SASEGT. Here the CDR3 DNA reads TGTGCCAGCAGTGGCTGGACTGGATTCAATGAGCAGTTCTTC. Its protein is CASSGWTGFNEQFF.

V and J are TRBV9 and TRBJ2-5, with D possibly matching TRBD1 (7 bases). Trimming left V 4 bases short and J 4 bases short, with 23 bases between. CDR1 and CDR2 from the germline V gene are SGDLS and YYNGEE. The CDR3 sequence is 17 residues long. The CDR3 bases are TGTGCCAGCAGCCTTAGGGGGGACAGACAATTGGGAGAGACCCAGTACTTC. As protein: CASSLRGDRQLGETQYF.

V is TRBV6-1 and J is TRBJ2-5, with 9 nucleotides matching TRBD2. Germline-derived CDR1 and CDR2 are MNHNS and SASEGT. The CDR3 length is 16 residues. The trim removed 3 bases at V and 0 bases at J, leaving 5 bases unmatched. In DNA, the CDR3 is TGTGCCAGCAGTGAGTTCTTAGCGGGAGACCAAGAGACCCAGTACTTC. Amino acid sequence: CASSEFLAGDQETQYF.

This rearrangement joins TRBV4-1 to TRBJ2-1; TRBD2 agrees at 9 bases. Trimming at V came to 4 bases and at J to 4 bases, leaving 11 bases not matched to a gene. This CDR3 comprises 17 residues. Germline V gene lookup returns CDR1 MGHRA and CDR2 YSYEKL. The CDR3 protein is CASSRGGVAGVYNEQFF. CDR3 DNA: TGCGCCAGCAGCCGGGGGGGGGTAGCGGGAGTTTACAATGAGCAGTTCTTC.

V is TRBV5-1 and J is TRBJ2-5, with TRBD1 matching over 9 bases. Germline loops: CDR1 SGHRS, CDR2 YFSETQ. The CDR3 is 16 amino acids. The junction had 12 bases not matched to a gene; V was cut back by 4 bases and J by 5 bases. CDR3 loop: CASSLPGQGFGETQYF. The CDR3, as DNA: TGCGCCAGCAGCCTCCCGGGACAGGGTTTTGGGGAGACCCAGTACTTC.

This clone was recorded once. V and J are TRBV2 and TRBJ2-5, with a tentative D call TRBD1 (6 bases). This CDR3 has 15 residues. The germline V gene has CDR1 SNHLY and CDR2 FYNNEI. The V gene lost 2 bases and the J gene lost 2 bases, with 12 bases spanning the gap. CDR3 protein: CASSEQGTHQETQYF. The DNA of the CDR3 is TGTGCCAGCAGTGAACAGGGGACCCATCAAGAGACCCAGTACTTC.

This chain uses TRBV7-9 with TRBJ2-2; 9 nucleotides match TRBD2. The germline gives CDR1 SEHNR, CDR2 FQNEAQ (reference sequence). J was trimmed by 6 bases and V by 5 bases; bases with no gene match: 4. The CDR3 length is 14 residues. CDR3 sequence: CASSLSGSAGELFF. In nucleotides, the CDR3 is TGTGCCAGCAGCCTTAGCGGGAGCGCCGGGGAGCTGTTTTTT.

The V call is TRBV6-6, the J call TRBJ1-1; TRBD1 matches at 8 bases. The V segment lost 7 bases and the J segment 7 bases; nucleotides outside the gene matches: 5. The CDR3 sequence is 12 residues long. The germline gives CDR1 MNHNY, CDR2 SVGAGI (reference sequence). In DNA, the CDR3 is TGTGCCAGCAACCTACAGGGGGTTGAAGCTTTCTTT. Translated: CASNLQGVEAFF.

The rearrangement uses TRBV30 and TRBJ1-5; D remains ambiguous. This CDR3 comprises 14 residues. Trimming removed 4 bases from V and 0 bases from J, with 10 bases in between. The germline V gene has CDR1 GTSNPN and CDR2 SVGIG (reference sequence). CDR3 protein: CAWTNGDSNQPQHF. CDR3 bases: TGTGCCTGGACCAACGGTGATAGCAATCAGCCCCAGCATTTT.

The chain is built from TRBV18 and TRBJ2-3; the D is unclear. The CDR3 sequence is 11 residues long. The germline CDR1 and CDR2 sequences are KGHSH and LQKENI. V lost 3 bases and J lost 6, with 4 bases in between. The CDR3 DNA reads TGTGCCAGCTCACCCGTGGATACGCAGTATTTT. The encoded protein is CASSPVDTQYF.

The chain is built from TRBV5-1 and TRBJ2-2; D possibly corresponds to TRBD1 (6 bases). Germline V gives CDR1 SGHRS, CDR2 YFSETQ. Trimming took 7 bases from V and 0 from J, leaving 16 bases between them. This CDR3 has 16 amino acids. The CDR3 DNA is TGCGCCAGCCAGGGGTCAGGCGACACGAACACCGGGGAGCTGTTTTTT. It yields the protein CASQGSGDTNTGELFF.

The J gene is TRBJ1-1, the V gene TRBV6-1, with D perhaps matching TRBD1 (5 bases). This CDR3 region has 14 residues. The germline V gene encodes CDR1 MNHNS and CDR2 SASEGT. V gave up 6 bases and J gave up 11 bases, with 22 bases separating them. DNA for the CDR3: TGTGCCAGCAGGAATGATGGGGCCCCTATTGGGGCTTTCTTT. Amino acids: CASRNDGAPIGAFF.

The rearrangement uses TRBV4-2 and TRBJ1-1, with 9 bases aligning to TRBD1. Germline trimming cut 1 base from V and 5 bases from J; bases unmatched to any gene: 14. From germline, CDR1 is LGHNA and CDR2 YNFKEQ. This CDR3 is 18 amino acids long. CDR3 DNA sequence: TGTGCCAGCAGCCAAGCAGAACAGGGGGCAGTGATGGGGACTGAAGCTTTCTTT. It specifies CASSQAEQGAVMGTEAFF.

The genes are TRBV23-1 and TRBJ1-5, with D tentatively TRBD1 (6 bases). TRBV23-1 is an open reading frame, and its role is uncertain. This CDR3 contains 14 residues. V was trimmed by 10 bases and J by 0 bases, leaving 13 bases between them. The CDR3 reads CATMDSYSNQPQHF. CDR3 sequence (DNA): TGCGCCACCATGGACAGTTATAGCAATCAGCCCCAGCATTTT.

The chain is built from TRBV2 and TRBJ1-1; possibly TRBD1 for D (6 bases). Trimming took 4 bases from V and 1 from J, leaving 13 bases between them. This CDR3 is built from 15 residues. Germline loops: CDR1 SNHLY, CDR2 FYNNEI. CDR3 amino acids: CASSGQGHWNTEAFF. The CDR3 nucleotides are TGTGCCAGCAGTGGGCAGGGGCACTGGAACACTGAAGCTTTCTTT.

The genes are TRBV5-1 and TRBJ2-6; weak D call: TRBD2 (5 bases). Germline lookup yields CDR1 SGHRS and CDR2 YFSETQ. Between the trimmed V and J ends, which lost 1 base and 9 bases, there was a span of 20 bases. This CDR3 is built from 17 residues. In DNA form, the CDR3 reads TGCGCCAGCAGCTTGCAAGCGGATCCCCCCTTTGGCAACGTCCTGACTTTC. Translation gives CASSLQADPPFGNVLTF.

In nucleotides, the CDR3 is TGTGCCAGTAGTATTATGACAGGAGTTCCCTATGGCTACACCTTC. Translation: CASSIMTGVPYGYTF. The V gene is TRBV19, the J gene TRBJ1-2, with a tentative D call TRBD1 (6 bases). V dropped 3 bases and J dropped 4 bases, with 15 bases sitting between them. Germline lookup yields CDR1 LNHDA and CDR2 SQIVND (reference sequence). CDR3 size: 15 residues.

This sequence joins TRBV4-3 and TRBJ2-1; 10 bases match TRBD2. In germline, CDR1 is LGHNA, CDR2 YSLEER. With 5 bases clipped from V and 2 bases from J, the junction kept 3 bases outside the gene matches. The CDR3 sequence is 15 residues long. DNA of the CDR3: TGCGCCAGCAGCGCTAGCGGGGGAACCTACAATGAGCAGTTCTTC. As protein: CASSASGGTYNEQFF.

The CDR3: CASSLVQGRESPLHF. As DNA, the CDR3 is TGTGCCAGCAGCTTGGTCCAGGGCAGAGAATCACCCCTCCACTTT. The chain employs TRBV7-2 and TRBJ1-6; possible D gene TRBD1, 5 bases. V lost 3 bases, J lost 10 bases, and 16 bases lay in between. The V gene's germline CDR1 is SGHTA and CDR2 FQGNSA. The CDR3 consists of 15 residues.

CDR3 in DNA: TGTGCCAGCAAAGAGACAGGGGGTAATTATGGCTACACCTTC. Translation gives CASKETGGNYGYTF. The V gene is TRBV7-9, the J gene TRBJ1-2; 9 bases map to TRBD1. Germline V gene data show CDR1 as SEHNR and CDR2 as FQNEAQ (reference sequence). The CDR3 runs to 14 residues. Trimming at V came to 7 bases and at J to 5 bases, leaving 8 bases not matched to a gene. Supplemented by reference TRBV7-9 and TRBJ1-2, the full variable domain reads DTGVSQNPRHKITKRGQNVTFRCDPISEHNRLYWYRQTLGQGPEFLTYFQNEAQLEKSRLLSDRFSAERPKGSFSTLEIQRTEQGDSAMYLCASKETGGNYGYTFGSGTRLTVV.

V gene TRBV19 combines with J gene TRBJ2-5; 10 bases are shared with TRBD2. The germline V gene encodes CDR1 LNHDA and CDR2 SQIVND (reference sequence). This CDR3 spans 16 amino acids. V lost 0 bases to trimming and J lost 5 bases; unmatched junction nucleotides: 6. The CDR3 bases are TGTGCCAGTAGTATAGAAGGGACTAGCGTAACGGAGACCCAGTACTTC. Amino acids: CASSIEGTSVTETQYF.

This chain uses TRBV6-5 with TRBJ1-1, with a weak D call TRBD1 (6 bases). Trimming stripped 4 bases from V and 4 bases from J, with 16 bases between. The CDR3 is made up of 15 amino acids. Germline V lookup: CDR1 MNHEY, CDR2 SVGAGI. In DNA, the CDR3 is TGTGCCAGCAGTTCCTACAGGGTTACGGGCACTGAAGCTTTCTTT. Protein sequence: CASSSYRVTGTEAFF.

The chain has TRBV4-2 and TRBJ2-2; maybe TRBD1 (6 bases). Per germline, CDR1 LGHNA and CDR2 YNFKEQ. The CDR3 runs to 17 residues. The V gene lost 4 bases and the J gene lost 2 bases, with 17 bases spanning the gap. DNA for the CDR3: TGTGCCAGCAGCCCCAACCCCGGGACATATAACACCGGGGAGCTGTTTTTT. Translated, it gives CASSPNPGTYNTGELFF.

DNA of the CDR3: TGTGCCAGCAGTGATCCCAGGGATTTCGTCCTGGCAGCATCAGGCTCTGAAGCTTTCTTT. It codes for CASSDPRDFVLAASGSEAFF. The rearrangement joins TRBV2 to TRBJ1-1; D may be TRBD1 (5 bases). V lost 3 bases to trimming and J lost 6 bases, with 32 bases between them. Germline assignment: CDR1 SNHLY and CDR2 FYNNEI. CDR3 length equals 20 residues. The full variable domain, in which reference TRBV2 and TRBJ1-1 provide the parts outside the CDR3, is EPEVTQTPSHQVTQMGQEVILRCVPISNHLYFYWYRQILGQKVEFLVSFYNNEISEKSEIFDDQFSVERPDGSNFTLKIRSTKLEDSAMYFCASSDPRDFVLAASGSEAFFGQGTRLTVV.

The chain recombines TRBV21-1 with TRBJ2-7; whether TRBD1, the table's D call, matches the DNA was not checked. TRBV21-1 is designated a pseudogene. The CDR3 has 14 amino acids. CDR3 region: CASSNSGQAYEQYF. Written as DNA, the CDR3 is TGTGCCAGCAGCAATTCCGGACAGGCTTACGAGCAGTACTTC.

This CDR3 reads CASSSTGSNIQYF. CDR3 bases: TGTGCCAGCAGTTCGACAGGGTCCAACATTCAGTACTTC. The chain joins TRBV27 to TRBJ2-4; 7 nucleotides align to TRBD1. Germline loops: CDR1 MNHEY, CDR2 SMNVEV (reference sequence). This CDR3 is 13 amino acids long. Germline trimming cut 4 bases from V and 7 bases from J; bases unmatched to any gene: 4.

This clone appeared once. This sequence joins TRBV25-1 and TRBJ1-4, with TRBD1 matching 10 bases. The ends lost 3 bases at V and 5 bases at J; junction bases unmatched: 3. The CDR3 is 15 amino acids. CDR1 is MGHDK, CDR2 SYGVNS, per germline. Here the CDR3 DNA reads TGTGCCAGCAGTGATGGACAGGGGGGGAATGAAAAACTGTTTTTT. Translating gives CASSDGQGGNEKLFF.

V and J are TRBV29-1 and TRBJ1-2; weak D call: TRBD1 (5 bases). Per the germline V gene, CDR1 is SQVTM and CDR2 is ANQGSEA. The CDR3 extends over 12 amino acids. Trimming pared 7 bases from V and 2 bases from J, leaving 11 bases between. DNA of the CDR3: TGCAGCGCCGGAGACAGCAACTATGGCTACACCTTC. This encodes CSAGDSNYGYTF.

The chain employs TRBV10-3 and TRBJ2-7, with D perhaps matching TRBD2 (5 bases). Germline CDR1 ENHRY, CDR2 SYGVKD. V was cut by 7 bases and J by 0 bases, with 16 bases left in between. The CDR3 loop spans 15 amino acids. CDR3 region: CAITQRPDFSYEQYF. DNA for the CDR3: TGTGCCATCACCCAGCGGCCTGACTTCTCCTACGAGCAGTACTTC.